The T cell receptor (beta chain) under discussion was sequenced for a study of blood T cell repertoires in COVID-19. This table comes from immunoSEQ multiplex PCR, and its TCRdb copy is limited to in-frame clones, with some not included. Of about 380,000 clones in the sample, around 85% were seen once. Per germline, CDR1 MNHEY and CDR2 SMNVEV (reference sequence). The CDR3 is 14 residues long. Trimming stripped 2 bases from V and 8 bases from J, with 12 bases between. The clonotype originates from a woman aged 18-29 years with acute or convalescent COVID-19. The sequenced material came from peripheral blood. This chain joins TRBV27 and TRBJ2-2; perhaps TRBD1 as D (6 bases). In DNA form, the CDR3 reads TGTGCCAGCAGTTTAAAGGGGGAACTAGGGGAGCTGTTTTTT. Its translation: CASSLKGELGELFF.